The subject of this entry is one T cell receptor (beta chain). These data originate in a study of identical twins. The authors used template switching to add a universal primer site and gave cDNA unique molecular identifiers. TCRdb reprocessed the 5' RACE reads with MiXCR, giving one entry per CDR3 protein. The table includes some 600,000 distinct CDR3 sequences, under 8.5% detected once. Trimming cost V 3 bases and J 5 bases, with 20 bases left between them. CDR1 is KGHSH, CDR2 LQKENI, per germline. The length of the CDR3 is 17 residues. These data also formed part of another study, on yellow fever vaccine responses in identical twins.

The chain employs TRBV18 and TRBJ2-1, with D perhaps matching TRBD1 (5 bases). The specimen was PBMCs. This receptor was obtained from a woman aged 18-35 years in good health. The CDR3 DNA reads as TGTGCCAGCTCACCGGGGCGACTTCCCTTCACCCACAATGAGCAGTTCTTC. Protein sequence: CASSPGRLPFTHNEQFF.